This T cell receptor beta chain emerged from a study of regulatory T cells in long-lasting Graves disease. At least ten counts were recorded for this clonotype. This CDR3 has 15 residues. Germline V lookup: CDR1 PRHDT, CDR2 FYEKMQ (reference sequence). Trimming at V came to 5 bases and at J to 4 bases, leaving 9 bases not matched to a gene. The authors built TCR beta libraries using iRepertoire HTBI primers and Arm-PCR of CDR3 regions. TCRdb analysed the multiplex PCR reads with MiXCR anew, one entry per CDR3 protein. The profile shows about 530,000 distinct CDR3 sequences, about 15% of them singletons. Time point reported: newly diagnosed GD, antithyroid drugs for less than 3 months. PBMC RNA was the source of the TCR library. This sample was shared with a second study, whose subject was T cells in Graves' hyperthyroidism and ophthalmopathy.

This sequence was found in a woman aged 35-65 years with Graves disease. The sequences come from peripheral blood mononuclear cells (PBMCs), collected at new diagnosis, from a patient treated with antithyroid drugs. This chain joins TRBV13 and TRBJ1-2; 8 positions match TRBD1. CDR3 loop: CASSPRDRFAYGYTF. The CDR3 DNA reads TGTGCCAGCAGCCCTCGGGACAGGTTTGCCTATGGCTACACCTTC.